This entry describes one T cell receptor beta chain. The V segment lost 0 bases and the J segment 1 base; nucleotides outside the gene matches: 8. CDR1 is SGHDN, CDR2 FVKESK, per germline. This CDR3 comprises 18 residues. The data were produced by immunoSEQ multiplex PCR, yet TCRdb's version contains in-frame clones alone and is incomplete. This sample has some 500,000 clones, with around 89% found just once. This record belongs to a study of blood T cell repertoires in COVID-19. Study summary: COVID-19 samples from acute and convalescent phases originated in the United States, Italy and Spain.

Self-reported history from a screening survey and questionnaire set each donor's cohort. The sequenced sample consisted of PBMCs or T cells enriched from blood (not recorded which). The receptor comes from a woman aged 40 to 55 who had recovered from COVID-19. This chain uses TRBV14 with TRBJ1-1; 10 nucleotides align to TRBD1. This CDR3 is CASSQDPRDRGQNTEAFF. As DNA, the CDR3 is TGTGCCAGCAGCCAAGATCCCCGGGACAGGGGACAGAACACTGAAGCTTTCTTT.